This TCR beta chain was sequenced during a study of blood T cell repertoires in COVID-19. Study-level information: The study drew acute and convalescent COVID-19 samples from the United States, Italy and Spain. Sample material is recorded as cDNA or gDNA derived from T cells, B-cell-depleted T cells, or PBMCs.

V shed 3 bases and J shed 1 base, with 14 bases lying between them. The V gene's germline CDR1 is SGDLS and CDR2 YYNGEE. This CDR3 has 16 amino acids. This clone was observed once. Libraries were prepared by immunoSEQ multiplex PCR; TCRdb keeps only in-frame clonotypes and omits some of them. The sample lists roughly 70,000 clones, roughly 84% occurring once. The rearrangement uses TRBV9 and TRBJ1-5; TRBD1 is a possible D gene (5 bases). The TCR was taken from a woman in her sixties or seventies with acute or convalescent COVID-19. Sequences were obtained from peripheral blood. Written as DNA, the CDR3 is TGTGCCAGCAGCGGTGGCGGGGGTCACAGCAATCAGCCCCAGCATTTT. As protein: CASSGGGGHSNQPQHF.